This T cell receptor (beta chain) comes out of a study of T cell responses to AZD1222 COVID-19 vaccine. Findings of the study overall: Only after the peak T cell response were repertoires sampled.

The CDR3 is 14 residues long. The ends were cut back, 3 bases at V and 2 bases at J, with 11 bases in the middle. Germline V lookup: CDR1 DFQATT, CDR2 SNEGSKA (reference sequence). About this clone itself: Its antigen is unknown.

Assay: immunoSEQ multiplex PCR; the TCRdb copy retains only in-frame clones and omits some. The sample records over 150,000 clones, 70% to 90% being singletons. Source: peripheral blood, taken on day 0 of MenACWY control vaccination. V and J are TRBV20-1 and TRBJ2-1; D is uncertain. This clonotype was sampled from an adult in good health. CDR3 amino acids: CSASKGPTYNEQFF. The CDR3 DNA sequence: TGCAGTGCTAGTAAGGGTCCCACCTACAATGAGCAGTTCTTC.